This T cell receptor beta chain was documented in a study of T cells after yellow fever vaccination. CDR3 size: 14 residues. Germline CDR1 SGHRS, CDR2 YFSETQ. The ends lost 3 bases at V and 7 bases at J; junction bases unmatched: 5. Whole-study results and caveats: Booster samples showed a return of most primary-vaccination clones (approximately 95% CD4, 88% CD8). The study noted that FACS-sorted repertoires could contain abundant clonotypes contaminating from the bulk population.

TCRdb analysed the 5' RACE reads with MiXCR anew, one entry per CDR3 protein. Of 200,000 to 250,000 distinct CDR3 sequences in the sample, approximately 3.2% are singletons; the top ten hold approximately 3.5%. This clonotype was observed many times. What it binds is not known. The rearrangement uses TRBV5-1 and TRBJ2-4; 9 positions agree with TRBD1. This clonotype was sampled from a man aged 18 to 35 who received the YFV17D yellow fever vaccine. This material consisted of CD4+ T cells sorted from PBMCs, taken 10 days after the yellow fever booster vaccination. The CDR3 DNA is TGCGCCAGCAGCTCCCGGACAGGGGAGAACATTCAGTACTTC. It codes for CASSSRTGENIQYF.